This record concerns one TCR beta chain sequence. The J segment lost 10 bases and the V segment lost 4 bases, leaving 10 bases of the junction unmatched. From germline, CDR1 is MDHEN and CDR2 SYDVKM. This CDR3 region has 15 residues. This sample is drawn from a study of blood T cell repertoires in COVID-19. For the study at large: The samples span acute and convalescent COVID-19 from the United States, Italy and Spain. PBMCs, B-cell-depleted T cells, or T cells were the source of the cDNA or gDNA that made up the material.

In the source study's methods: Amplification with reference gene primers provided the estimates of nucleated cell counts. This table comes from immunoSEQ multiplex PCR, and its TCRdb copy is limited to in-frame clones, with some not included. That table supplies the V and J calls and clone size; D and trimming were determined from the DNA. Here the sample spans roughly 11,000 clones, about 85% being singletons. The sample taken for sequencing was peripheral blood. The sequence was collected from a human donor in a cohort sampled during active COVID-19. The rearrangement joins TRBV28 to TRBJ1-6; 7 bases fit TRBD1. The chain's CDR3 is CASSSRQGMRSPLHF. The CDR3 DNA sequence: TGTGCCAGCAGTTCCCGACAGGGAATGAGATCACCCCTCCACTTT.